The entry that follows covers one T cell receptor (beta chain) sequence. This sample was included in a study of blood T cell repertoires in COVID-19. In germline, CDR1 is MDHEN, CDR2 SYDVKM. V trimming: 6 bases; J trimming: 8 bases; junction bases outside the gene matches: 12. The CDR3 is 15 residues long. The repertoire was sequenced with immunoSEQ multiplex PCR; TCRdb's copy has only in-frame clones and lacks some. The data hold approximately 350,000 clones, with roughly nine tenths observed a single time. This rearrangement joins TRBV28 to TRBJ1-2; 10 nucleotides line up with TRBD1. The clonotype comes from a woman aged 25 to 39 who had recovered from COVID-19. Sequencing used PBMCs or T cells enriched from blood (not recorded which). CDR3 loop: CASRTPGQGQGGYTF. Written as DNA, the CDR3 is TGTGCCAGCAGAACCCCGGGACAGGGGCAGGGGGGCTACACCTTC.